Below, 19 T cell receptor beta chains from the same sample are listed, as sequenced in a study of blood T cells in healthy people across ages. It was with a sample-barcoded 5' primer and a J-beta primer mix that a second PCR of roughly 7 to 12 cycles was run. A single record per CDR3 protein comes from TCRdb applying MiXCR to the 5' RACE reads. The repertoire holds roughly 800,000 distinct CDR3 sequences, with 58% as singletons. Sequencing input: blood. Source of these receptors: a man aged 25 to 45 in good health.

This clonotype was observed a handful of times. The CDR3 here is CASSYGSNEQYF. The DNA of the CDR3 is TGTGCCAGCAGTTACGGATCCAACGAGCAGTACTTC. The chain has TRBV12-3 or TRBV12-4 and TRBJ2-7; no definite D call. The ends were cut back, 4 bases at V and 5 bases at J, with 9 bases in the middle. This CDR3 region has 12 residues.

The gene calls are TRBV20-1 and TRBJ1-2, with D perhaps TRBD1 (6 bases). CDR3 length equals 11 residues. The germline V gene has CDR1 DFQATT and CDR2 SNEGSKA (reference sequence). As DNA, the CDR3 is TGCAGCCCACGTAGGGGGGCTGGCTACACCTTC. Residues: CSPRRGAGYTF.

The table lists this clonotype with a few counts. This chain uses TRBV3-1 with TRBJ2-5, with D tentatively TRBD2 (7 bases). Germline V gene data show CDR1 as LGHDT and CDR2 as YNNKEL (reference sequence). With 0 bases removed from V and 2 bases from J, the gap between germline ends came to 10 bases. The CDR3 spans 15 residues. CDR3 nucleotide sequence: TGTGCCAGCAGCCAAGAGGGGGGGCGTCAAGAGACCCAGTACTTC. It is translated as CASSQEGGRQETQYF.

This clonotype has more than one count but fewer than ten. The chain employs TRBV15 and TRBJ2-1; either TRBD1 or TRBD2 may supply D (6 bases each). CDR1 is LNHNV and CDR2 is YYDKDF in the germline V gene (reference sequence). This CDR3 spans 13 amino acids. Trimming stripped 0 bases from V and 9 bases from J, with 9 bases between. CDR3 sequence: CATSRDGGLEQFF. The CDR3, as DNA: TGTGCCACCAGCAGAGATGGGGGGCTTGAGCAGTTCTTC. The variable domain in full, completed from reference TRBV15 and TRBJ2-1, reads DAMVIQNPRYQVTQFGKPVTLSCSQTLNHNVMYWYQQKSSQAPKLLFHYYDKDFNNEADTPDNFQSRRPNTSFCFLDIRSPGLGDTAMYLCATSRDGGLEQFFGPGTRLTVL.

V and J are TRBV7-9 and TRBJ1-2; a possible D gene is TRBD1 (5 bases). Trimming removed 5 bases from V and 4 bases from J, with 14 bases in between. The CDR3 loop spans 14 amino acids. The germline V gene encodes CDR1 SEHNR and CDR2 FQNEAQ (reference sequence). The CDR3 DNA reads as TGTGCCAGCAGCCCCGGGGCTTCGCTCTATGGCTACACCTTC. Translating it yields CASSPGASLYGYTF.

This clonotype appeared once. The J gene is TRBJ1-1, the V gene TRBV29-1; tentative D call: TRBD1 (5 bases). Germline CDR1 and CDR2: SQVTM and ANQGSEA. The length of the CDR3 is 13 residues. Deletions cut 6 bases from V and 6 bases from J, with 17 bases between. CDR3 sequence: CSVSGGKGAEAFF. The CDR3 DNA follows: TGCAGCGTGTCGGGGGGTAAGGGAGCTGAAGCTTTCTTT. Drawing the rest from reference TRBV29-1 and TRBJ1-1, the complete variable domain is SAVISQKPSRDICQRGTSLTIQCQVDSQVTMMFWYRQQPGQSLTLIATANQGSEATYESGFVIDKFPISRPNLTFSTLTVSNMSPEDSSIYLCSVSGGKGAEAFFGQGTRLTVV.

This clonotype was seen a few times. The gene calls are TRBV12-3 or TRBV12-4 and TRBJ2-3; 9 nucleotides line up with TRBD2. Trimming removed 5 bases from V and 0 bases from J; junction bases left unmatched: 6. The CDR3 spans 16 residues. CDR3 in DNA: TGTGCCAGCAGTCGGTTAGCGGGGGAGAGCACAGATACGCAGTATTTT. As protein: CASSRLAGESTDTQYF.

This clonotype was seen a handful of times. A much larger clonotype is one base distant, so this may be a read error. The CDR3 region is CASSVSQQGVEQYF. The CDR3 region has the DNA TGTGCCAGCAGTGTATCCCAACAGGGGGTAGAGCAGTACTTC. The chain has TRBV28 and TRBJ2-5; 8 bases match TRBD1. V lost 5 bases and J lost 11; bases outside the gene matches: 13. Per germline, CDR1 MDHEN and CDR2 SYDVKM. The CDR3 runs to 14 residues.

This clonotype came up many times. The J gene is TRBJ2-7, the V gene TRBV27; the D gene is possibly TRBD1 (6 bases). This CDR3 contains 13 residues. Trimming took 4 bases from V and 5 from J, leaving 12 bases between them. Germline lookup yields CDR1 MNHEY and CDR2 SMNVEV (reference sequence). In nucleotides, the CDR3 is TGTGCCAGCAGTTACCCCGGACAGAACGAGCAGTACTTC. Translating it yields CASSYPGQNEQYF.

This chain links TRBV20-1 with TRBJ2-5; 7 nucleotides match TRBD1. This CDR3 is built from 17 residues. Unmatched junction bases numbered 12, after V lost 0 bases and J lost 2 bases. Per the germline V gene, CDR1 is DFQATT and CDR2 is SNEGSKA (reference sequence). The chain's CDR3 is CSARDAPGQPDQETQYF. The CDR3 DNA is TGCAGTGCTAGAGATGCCCCGGGACAGCCAGATCAAGAGACCCAGTACTTC.

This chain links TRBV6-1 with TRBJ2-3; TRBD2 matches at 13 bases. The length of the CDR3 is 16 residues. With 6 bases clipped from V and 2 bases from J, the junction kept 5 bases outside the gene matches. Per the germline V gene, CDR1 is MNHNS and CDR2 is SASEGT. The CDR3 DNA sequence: TGTGCCAGCAGGGGGACTAGCGGGGACCCCACAGATACGCAGTATTTT. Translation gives CASRGTSGDPTDTQYF.

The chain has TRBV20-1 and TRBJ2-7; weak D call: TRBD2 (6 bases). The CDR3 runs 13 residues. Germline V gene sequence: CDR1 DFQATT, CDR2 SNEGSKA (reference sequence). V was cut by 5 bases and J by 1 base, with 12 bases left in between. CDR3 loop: CSAGRGESYEQYF. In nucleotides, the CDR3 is TGCAGTGCTGGACGCGGGGAGTCCTACGAGCAGTACTTC.

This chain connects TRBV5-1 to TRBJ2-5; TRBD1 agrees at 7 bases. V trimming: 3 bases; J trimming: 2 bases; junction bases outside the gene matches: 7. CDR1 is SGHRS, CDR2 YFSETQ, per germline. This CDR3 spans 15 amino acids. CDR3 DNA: TGCGCCAGCAGCTCCGGGACAGCGCAACAAGAGACCCAGTACTTC. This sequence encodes CASSSGTAQQETQYF.

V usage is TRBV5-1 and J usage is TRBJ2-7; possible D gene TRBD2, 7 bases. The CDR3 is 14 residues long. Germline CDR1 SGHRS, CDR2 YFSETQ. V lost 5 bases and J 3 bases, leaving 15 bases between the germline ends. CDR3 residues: CASRWTGGDYEQYF. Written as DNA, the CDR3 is TGCGCCAGCAGATGGACGGGGGGCGACTACGAGCAGTACTTC.

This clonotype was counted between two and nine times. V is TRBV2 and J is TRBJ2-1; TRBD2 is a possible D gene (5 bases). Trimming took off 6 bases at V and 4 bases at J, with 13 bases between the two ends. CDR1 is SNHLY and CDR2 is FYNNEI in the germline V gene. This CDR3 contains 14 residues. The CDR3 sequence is CASSDGNPYNEQFF. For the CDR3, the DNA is TGTGCCAGCAGCGACGGGAATCCTTACAATGAGCAGTTCTTC.

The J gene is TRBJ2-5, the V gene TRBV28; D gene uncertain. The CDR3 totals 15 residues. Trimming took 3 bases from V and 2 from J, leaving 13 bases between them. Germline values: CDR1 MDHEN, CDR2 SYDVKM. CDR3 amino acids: CASSFPSPPQETQYF. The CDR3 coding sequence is TGTGCCAGCAGTTTCCCCTCCCCCCCACAAGAGACCCAGTACTTC.

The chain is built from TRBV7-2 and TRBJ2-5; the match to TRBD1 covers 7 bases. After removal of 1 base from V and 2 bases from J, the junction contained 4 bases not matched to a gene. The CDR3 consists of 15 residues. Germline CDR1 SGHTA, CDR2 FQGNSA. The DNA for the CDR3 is TGTGCCAGCAGCTTAGTAGGGGGCTCGCAAGAGACCCAGTACTTC. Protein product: CASSLVGGSQETQYF. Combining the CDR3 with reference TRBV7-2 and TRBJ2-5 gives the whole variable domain GAGVSQSPSNKVTEKGKDVELRCDPISGHTALYWYRQSLGQGLEFLIYFQGNSAPDKSGLPSDRFSAERTGGSVSTLTIQRTQQEDSAVYLCASSLVGGSQETQYFGPGTRLLVL.

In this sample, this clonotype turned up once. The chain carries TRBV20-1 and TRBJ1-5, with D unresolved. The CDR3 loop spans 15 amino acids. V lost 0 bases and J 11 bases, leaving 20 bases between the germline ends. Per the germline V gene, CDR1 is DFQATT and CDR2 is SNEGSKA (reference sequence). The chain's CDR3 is CSARDPGRGSWTQHF. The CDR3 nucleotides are TGCAGTGCTAGAGATCCCGGGCGCGGGTCGTGGACCCAGCATTTT.

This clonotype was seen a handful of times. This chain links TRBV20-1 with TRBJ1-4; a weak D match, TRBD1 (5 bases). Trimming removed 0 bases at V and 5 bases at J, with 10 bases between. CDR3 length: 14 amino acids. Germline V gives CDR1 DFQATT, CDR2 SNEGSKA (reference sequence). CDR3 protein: CSARDWGGNEKLFF. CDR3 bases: TGCAGTGCTAGAGATTGGGGGGGAAATGAAAAACTGTTTTTT.